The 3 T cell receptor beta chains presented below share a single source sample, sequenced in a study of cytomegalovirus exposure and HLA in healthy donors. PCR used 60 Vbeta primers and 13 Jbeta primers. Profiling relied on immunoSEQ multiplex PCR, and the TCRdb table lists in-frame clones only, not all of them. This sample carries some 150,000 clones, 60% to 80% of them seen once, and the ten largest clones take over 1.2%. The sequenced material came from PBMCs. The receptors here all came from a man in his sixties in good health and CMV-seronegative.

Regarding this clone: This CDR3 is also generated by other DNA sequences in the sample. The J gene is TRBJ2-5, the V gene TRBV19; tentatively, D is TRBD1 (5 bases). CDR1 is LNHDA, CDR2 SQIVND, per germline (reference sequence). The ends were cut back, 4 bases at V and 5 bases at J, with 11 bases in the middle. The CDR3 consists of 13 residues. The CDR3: CASSTGPRETQYF. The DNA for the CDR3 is TGTGCCAGTAGTACAGGGCCCCGCGAGACCCAGTACTTC.

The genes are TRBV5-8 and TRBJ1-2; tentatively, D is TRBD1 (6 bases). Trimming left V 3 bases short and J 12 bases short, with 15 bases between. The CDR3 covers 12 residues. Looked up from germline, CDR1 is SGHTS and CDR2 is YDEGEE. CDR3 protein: CASSWGTPFHTF. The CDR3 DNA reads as TGTGCCAGCAGCTGGGGGACACCCTTTCACACCTTC.

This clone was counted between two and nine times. The CDR3 DNA is TGTGCCAGCAGCGTCAACAGTTACACCGGGGAGCTGTTTTTT. This encodes CASSVNSYTGELFF. J is TRBJ2-2 and V is TRBV9; D is uncertain. V lost 2 bases, J lost 3 bases, and 8 bases lay in between. CDR1 is SGDLS, CDR2 YYNGEE, per germline. The CDR3 is 14 residues long.